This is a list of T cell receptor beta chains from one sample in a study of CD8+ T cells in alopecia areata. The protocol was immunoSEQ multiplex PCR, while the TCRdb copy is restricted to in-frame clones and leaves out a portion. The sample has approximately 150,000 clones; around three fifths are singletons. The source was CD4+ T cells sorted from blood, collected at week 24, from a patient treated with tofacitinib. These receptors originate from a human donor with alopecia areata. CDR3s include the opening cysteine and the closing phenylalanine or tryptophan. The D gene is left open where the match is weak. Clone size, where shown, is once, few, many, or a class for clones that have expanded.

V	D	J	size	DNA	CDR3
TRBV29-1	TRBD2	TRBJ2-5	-	TGCAGCTCCGAAGGACTGCGGGGGGGGCGGGAGACCCAGTACTTC	CSSEGLRGGRETQYF
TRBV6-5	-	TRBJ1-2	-	TGTGCCAGCAGTTTTGGACAGTCCTATGGCTACACCTTC	CASSFGQSYGYTF
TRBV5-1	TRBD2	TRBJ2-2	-	TGCGCCAGCAGCTTGTCCGGGGGGGCCGTGGCCGGGGAGCTGTTTTTT	CASSLSGGAVAGELFF
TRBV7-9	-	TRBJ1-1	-	TGTGCCAGCAGCCCCGAGGCCGGATACACTGAAGCTTTCTTT	CASSPEAGYTEAFF
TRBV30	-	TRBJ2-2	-	TGTGCCTGGAGTGGTACCTGGGAGGCCGGGGAGCTGTTTTTT	CAWSGTWEAGELFF
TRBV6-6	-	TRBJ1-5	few	TGTGCCAGCAGTCTGGAGTCGGGGGGCAATCAGCCCCAGCATTTT	CASSLESGGNQPQHF
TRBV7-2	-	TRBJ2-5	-	TGTGCCAGCAGCTTAGATCCCAGTTGGCAGGAGACCCAGTACTTC	CASSLDPSWQETQYF
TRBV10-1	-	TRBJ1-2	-	TGCGCCAGCAGTGCGGACAACTCTTATGGCTACACCTTC	CASSADNSYGYTF
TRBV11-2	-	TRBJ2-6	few	TGTGCCAGCAGCTTAGGAGTGAGCTCTGGGGCCAACGTCCTGACTTTC	CASSLGVSSGANVLTF
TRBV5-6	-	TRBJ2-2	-	TGTGCCAGCAGTAACAGGATTTTGTACACCGGGGAGCTGTTTTTT	CASSNRILYTGELFF
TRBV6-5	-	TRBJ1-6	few	TGTGCCAGCGGGTACAGTTGGGAGGACTCACCCCTCCACTTT	CASGYSWEDSPLHF
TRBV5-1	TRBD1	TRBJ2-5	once	TGCGCCAGCAGCTCCCTAGAAGGGGGACAGCTTCAAGAGACCCAGTACTTC	CASSSLEGGQLQETQYF
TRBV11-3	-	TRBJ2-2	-	TGTGCCAGCAGCACCCACGGCAGTTCCCCCGGGGAGCTGTTTTTT	CASSTHGSSPGELFF
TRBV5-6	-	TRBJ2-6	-	TGTGCCAGCAGCTTGGTTCAGCCCTCTGGGGCCAACGTCCTGACTTTC	CASSLVQPSGANVLTF
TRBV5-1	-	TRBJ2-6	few	TGCGCCAGCAGCTTAAGCTCTGGGGCCAACGTCCTGACTTTC	CASSLSSGANVLTF
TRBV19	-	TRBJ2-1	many	TGTGCCAGTAGTGCCCGAGACAGTGGTGGATCCTACAATGAGCAGTTCTTC	CASSARDSGGSYNEQFF
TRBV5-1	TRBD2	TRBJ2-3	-	TGCGCCAGCAGCCTACGACTAGCCCAAGATACGCAGTATTTT	CASSLRLAQDTQYF
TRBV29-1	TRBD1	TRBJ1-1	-	TGCAGCGTTGAGGGCAGGGGGGTAGACACTGAAGCTTTCTTT	CSVEGRGVDTEAFF
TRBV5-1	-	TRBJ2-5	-	TGCGCCAGTAACCGGGACGCCTTTTACCGGACCCAGTACTTC	CASNRDAFYRTQYF
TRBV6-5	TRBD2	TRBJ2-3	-	TGTGCCAGCAGTTATGGGAGCGGGGGGGACACAGATACGCAGTATTTT	CASSYGSGGDTDTQYF
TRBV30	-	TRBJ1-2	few	TGTGCCTGGAATTGGGGGAATGGCTACACCTTC	CAWNWGNGYTF
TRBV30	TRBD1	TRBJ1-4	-	TGTGCCTGGAGGACAGGGGGTTTGGCTAATGAAAAACTGTTTTTT	CAWRTGGLANEKLFF
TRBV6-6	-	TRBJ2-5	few	TGTGCCAGCAGTTACTCTTTGGATGGGACCCAGTACTTC	CASSYSLDGTQYF
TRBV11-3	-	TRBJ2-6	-	TGTGCCAGCAGCCCCGGACGGGGCTCTGGGGCCAACGTCCTGACTTTC	CASSPGRGSGANVLTF
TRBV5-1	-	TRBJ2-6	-	TGCGCCAGCAGCGGGGCAGTGGGTGGCGGGGCCAACGTCCTGACTTTC	CASSGAVGGGANVLTF
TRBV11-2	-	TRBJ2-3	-	TGTGCCAGCAGCTCTAGGGGGTCACAGACAGATACGCAGTATTTT	CASSSRGSQTDTQYF
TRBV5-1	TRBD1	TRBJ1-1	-	TGCGCCAGCAGCTATGGACAGGAGATGAACACTGAAGCTTTCTTT	CASSYGQEMNTEAFF
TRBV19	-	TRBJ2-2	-	TGTGCCATGACAGCTCGCACCGGGGAGCTGTTTTTT	CAMTARTGELFF
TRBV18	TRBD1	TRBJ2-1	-	TGTGCCAGCTCACCCCAGACAGGGGGCCACCAAAACAATGAGCAGTTCTTC	CASSPQTGGHQNNEQFF
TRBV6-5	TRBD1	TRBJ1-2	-	TGTGCCAGCAGGAACAGGGGAGTCTATGGCTACACCTTC	CASRNRGVYGYTF
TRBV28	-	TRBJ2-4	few	TGTGCCAGCCACTCGTCTCCCAAAAACATTCAGTACTTC	CASHSSPKNIQYF
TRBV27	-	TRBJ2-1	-	TGTGCCAGCAGTTTATCCCGTACTCACAATGAGCAGTTCTTC	CASSLSRTHNEQFF
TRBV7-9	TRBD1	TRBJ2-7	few	TGTGCCAGCAGCTTAGGACAGGGTGGCTACGAGCAGTACTTC	CASSLGQGGYEQYF
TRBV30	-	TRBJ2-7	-	TGTGCCTGGAGTGTTGGGGGCCATACCTACGAGCAGTACTTC	CAWSVGGHTYEQYF